This entry lists 23 T cell receptor beta chains sequenced from one sample in a study of blood T cell repertoires in COVID-19 (dated by TCRdb to the early 2020s). Libraries came from the immunoSEQ multiplex PCR assay. The source is immuneACCESS, and TCRdb retained only in-frame sequences with V and J called. Part of the clones is not carried over; for the studies checked, unresolved V genes explain less than half of this, and the remainder is unexplained. Present in this sample are 60,000 to 90,000 clones, 80% to 90% of which were seen just once. The top ten clonotypes cover approximately 20% of the sample. The material sequenced was peripheral blood. These receptors came from a woman aged 45 to 65 with acute or convalescent COVID-19.

This sequence joins TRBV6-5 and TRBJ1-1; possibly TRBD1 for D (5 bases). The V end was cut by 5 bases, the J end by 8 bases, with 15 bases between. From germline, CDR1 is MNHEY and CDR2 SVGAGI. This CDR3 contains 13 residues. CDR3 nucleotides: TGTGCCAGCAGTACCCAGGGTTTTGGGGAAGCTTTCTTT. It encodes CASSTQGFGEAFF.

The chain combines TRBV2 with TRBJ1-1, with a possible D match to TRBD1 (6 bases). The CDR3 runs to 15 residues. V lost 6 bases, J lost 5 bases, and 19 bases lay in between. Germline V gives CDR1 SNHLY, CDR2 FYNNEI. CDR3 coding DNA: TGTGCCAGCAGCAACGACGGGGGGCTGGGAACTGAAGCTTTCTTT. Its protein product is CASSNDGGLGTEAFF.

The gene calls are TRBV25-1 and TRBJ2-7; TRBD1 matches at 8 bases. CDR1 is MGHDK and CDR2 is SYGVNS in the germline V gene. J gave up 3 bases and V 3 bases, and 4 bases lay outside the gene matches. There are 14 residues in the CDR3. The CDR3 DNA follows: TGTGCCAGCAGTGAGGACAGGGCGGGCTACGAGCAGTACTTC. Translation: CASSEDRAGYEQYF.

This clone was seen once. The rearrangement joins TRBV6-4 to TRBJ1-6; 7 nucleotides align to TRBD1. This CDR3 is built from 17 residues. Germline lookup yields CDR1 MRHNA and CDR2 SNTAGT. J was trimmed by 0 bases and V by 4 bases; bases with no gene match: 6. This chain's CDR3 is CASSVDPGGSYNSPLHF. The CDR3 DNA reads TGTGCCAGCAGTGTCGATCCAGGGGGCTCCTATAATTCACCCCTCCACTTT.

The chain recombines TRBV4-2 with TRBJ1-6; D gene ambiguous. Deletions cut 0 bases from V and 2 bases from J, with 8 bases between. The CDR3 loop spans 16 amino acids. Germline V gene data show CDR1 as LGHNA and CDR2 as YNFKEQ. CDR3 sequence reads: CASSQESQAYNSPLHF. The CDR3 bases are TGTGCCAGCAGCCAAGAATCGCAGGCCTATAATTCACCCCTCCACTTT.

This clone was observed a single time. This CDR3 is CAIRNNPGETQYF. CDR3 in DNA: TGTGCCATCAGGAATAATCCGGGGGAGACCCAGTACTTC. The genes are TRBV10-3 and TRBJ2-5; maybe TRBD2 (5 bases). V was trimmed by 6 bases and J by 5 bases, leaving 13 bases between them. Per germline, CDR1 ENHRY and CDR2 SYGVKD. This CDR3 has 13 amino acids.

This chain uses TRBV7-2 with TRBJ2-5, with 7 bases identical to TRBD2. Germline V gene data show CDR1 as SGHTA and CDR2 as FQGNSA. V trimming: 1 base; J trimming: 3 bases; junction bases outside the gene matches: 8. The CDR3 has 16 residues. The CDR3 region is CASSLGGGFVKETQYF. DNA for the CDR3: TGTGCCAGCAGCTTAGGGGGAGGGTTCGTAAAAGAGACCCAGTACTTC.

This clone was detected a few times. V gene TRBV7-6 combines with J gene TRBJ1-1; 7 bases match TRBD1. Losses at the gene ends were 5 bases for V and 2 bases for J; bases not matched to a gene: 8. CDR3 size: 15 residues. Germline V CDR1 and CDR2: SGHVS, FNYEAQ. The CDR3 DNA reads as TGTGCCAGCAGCACCCGACAGGGTGGTAACACTGAAGCTTTCTTT. Protein: CASSTRQGGNTEAFF.

The chain employs TRBV4-1 and TRBJ1-2; TRBD1 matches 8 bases. The CDR3 contains 16 residues. The V gene end was trimmed by 0 bases and the J gene end by 5 bases; junction bases not matched to a gene: 8. In germline, CDR1 is MGHRA, CDR2 YSYEKL. This CDR3 reads CASSQDFGQGGYGYTF. The CDR3 DNA follows: TGCGCCAGCAGCCAAGATTTTGGACAGGGAGGTTATGGCTACACCTTC.

The V gene is TRBV11-2, the J gene TRBJ1-1; no firm D call. Germline CDR1 reads SGHAT; CDR2 reads FQNNGV. The CDR3 covers 12 residues. Trimming left V 8 bases short and J 1 base short, with 8 bases between. CDR3 loop: CASSAGNTEAFF. In DNA, the CDR3 is TGTGCCAGCTCGGCGGGGAACACTGAAGCTTTCTTT.

The V call is TRBV5-1, the J call TRBJ2-5; TRBD2 is a possible D gene (5 bases). This CDR3 comprises 15 residues. Trimming took 4 bases from V and 4 from J, leaving 17 bases between them. The V gene's germline CDR1 is SGHRS and CDR2 YFSETQ. The CDR3 here is CASSPSWGARETQYF. CDR3 coding DNA: TGCGCCAGCAGCCCGTCATGGGGAGCCCGAGAGACCCAGTACTTC. Together with reference TRBV5-1 and TRBJ2-5, the CDR3 gives the full variable domain: KAGVTQTPRYLIKTRGQQVTLSCSPISGHRSVSWYQQTPGQGLQFLFEYFSETQRNKGNFPGRFSGRQFSNSRSEMNVSTLELGDSALYLCASSPSWGARETQYFGPGTRLLVL.

The chain has TRBV15 and TRBJ2-7; 7 bases align to TRBD2. The CDR3 spans 15 residues. Germline V gene lookup returns CDR1 LNHNV and CDR2 YYDKDF (reference sequence). The trim removed 1 base at V and 2 bases at J, leaving 5 bases unmatched. CDR3 region: CATSRGREPPYEQYF. In nucleotides, the CDR3 is TGTGCCACCAGCAGAGGGCGGGAGCCTCCCTACGAGCAGTACTTC.

This chain links TRBV5-1 with TRBJ1-2, with a possible D match to TRBD1 (5 bases). Trimming took off 3 bases at V and 0 bases at J, with 18 bases between the two ends. The germline gives CDR1 SGHRS, CDR2 YFSETQ. The CDR3 totals 17 residues. CDR3 amino acids: CASSWGLWVASNYGYTF. The CDR3, as DNA: TGCGCCAGCAGCTGGGGACTCTGGGTAGCTTCTAACTATGGCTACACCTTC.

This clone has more than one count but fewer than ten. This chain uses TRBV20-1 with TRBJ2-1; TRBD1 matches at 9 bases. The germline V gene has CDR1 DFQATT and CDR2 SNEGSKA (reference sequence). V dropped 6 bases and J dropped 8; count of bases not matched to a gene: 2. The CDR3 has 11 amino acids. The CDR3 is CSANRGHEQFF. The CDR3 bases are TGCAGTGCGAACAGGGGGCATGAGCAGTTCTTC.

V gene TRBV13 combines with J gene TRBJ2-7, with 7 nucleotides matching TRBD1. CDR1 and CDR2 (germline): PRHDT, FYEKMQ (reference sequence). CDR3 length equals 14 residues. Trimming cost V 5 bases and J 2 bases; bases outside gene matches: 6. The CDR3: CASSQQGTTYEQYF. CDR3 coding DNA: TGTGCCAGCAGCCAACAGGGGACGACCTACGAGCAGTACTTC.

The V and J genes are TRBV13 and TRBJ2-5; D uncertain. Trimming cost V 0 bases and J 0 bases, with 14 bases left between them. The length of the CDR3 is 17 residues. Germline V gene sequence: CDR1 PRHDT, CDR2 FYEKMQ (reference sequence). The CDR3 spells CASSLGRAASYQETQYF. Written as DNA, the CDR3 is TGTGCCAGCAGCTTAGGAAGAGCTGCGTCGTACCAAGAGACCCAGTACTTC.

In DNA form, the CDR3 reads TGTGCCAGCAGCCAAGATCTCCAGTACAATGAGCAGTTCTTC. It translates to CASSQDLQYNEQFF. V is TRBV3-1 (or the pseudogene TRBV3-2) and J is TRBJ2-1; unclear D gene. Germline assignment: CDR1 LGHDT and CDR2 YNNKEL (reference sequence). This CDR3 spans 14 amino acids. Deletions cut 0 bases from V and 4 bases from J, with 7 bases between.

The rearrangement uses TRBV29-1 and TRBJ2-7; D not resolved. CDR1 is SQVTM and CDR2 is ANQGSEA in the germline V gene. V dropped 6 bases and J dropped 4 bases, with 7 bases sitting between them. The CDR3 is 10 residues long. CDR3 sequence reads: CSVLGYEQYF. The CDR3 bases are TGCAGCGTGCTCGGGTACGAGCAGTACTTC.

The table lists this clone with a count of one. The gene calls are TRBV13 and TRBJ2-3, with 7 bases fitting TRBD2. The germline V gene encodes CDR1 PRHDT and CDR2 FYEKMQ (reference sequence). Germline trimming cut 5 bases from V and 1 base from J; bases unmatched to any gene: 18. The CDR3 covers 19 residues. CDR3 nucleotide sequence: TGTGCCAGCAGCATCGGAGGGAACCTAGCGGAACCACGCACAGATACGCAGTATTTT. It codes for CASSIGGNLAEPRTDTQYF.

The chain has TRBV30 and TRBJ1-1; D gene uncertain. Per germline, CDR1 GTSNPN and CDR2 SVGIG (reference sequence). The CDR3 is 14 residues long. The V and J ends lost 0 bases and 0 bases respectively, with 8 bases between them. For the CDR3, the DNA is TGTGCCTGGAGTGTAGCGGGAATGAACACTGAAGCTTTCTTT. As protein: CAWSVAGMNTEAFF.

The chain uses TRBV5-4 and TRBJ1-6; D perhaps matches TRBD1 (6 bases). This CDR3 has 15 amino acids. V was clipped by 0 bases and J by 10 bases, with 14 bases between them. Germline V CDR1 and CDR2: SGHNT, YYREEE (reference sequence). The CDR3 is CASSLVSTGLSPLHF. The CDR3 DNA reads TGTGCCAGCAGCTTGGTATCGACAGGACTGTCACCCCTCCACTTT.

This rearrangement joins TRBV19 to TRBJ1-2; 10 nucleotides match TRBD1. Trimming took 10 bases from V and 8 from J; bases not matched to a gene: 4. The length of the CDR3 is 11 residues. The germline V gene encodes CDR1 LNHDA and CDR2 SQIVND (reference sequence). CDR3 loop: CATDRGRGYTF. The CDR3 DNA sequence: TGTGCCACTGACAGGGGGCGAGGCTACACCTTC.

For this clone: The junction departs from the called germline gene at one end, perhaps through a read error. CDR3 nucleotides: TGTGCCTCCCAGGGTGGCTCTGGAGCCAACGTCCTGACTTTC. Its translation is CASQGGSGANVLTF. V gene TRBV6-5 combines with J gene TRBJ2-6; D might be TRBD1 (5 bases). CDR1 and CDR2 (germline): MNHEY, SVGAGI. The CDR3 is 14 amino acids.